This T cell receptor beta chain was obtained from a study of T cells in Graves' hyperthyroidism and ophthalmopathy. Study-wide findings and caveats: Ophthalmopathy was separated from stable hyperthyroidism by a 13 V-J model. Blood shared most expanded thyroid clonotypes above 0.001.

Comment on this clonotype: Its antigen is unidentified.

Amplification yielded TCR beta CDR3 regions, with RNA transcripts as the source. The HTBI primer set served for first-round RT-PCR of the TCR CDR3. TCRdb fed the multiplex PCR reads into MiXCR, producing one record per CDR3 protein. Of some 770,000 distinct CDR3 sequences listed, less than 20% are singletons. Stable Graves' hyperthyroidism meant no ophthalmopathy progression within 18 months. Isolation of PBMCs was performed on around 9.8 ml fresh peripheral blood. The CDR3 spans 13 residues. The V gene end was trimmed by 2 bases and the J gene end by 13 bases; junction bases not matched to a gene: 7. Germline assignment: CDR1 MGHRA and CDR2 YSYEKL.

The receptor was derived from a man younger than 35 with Graves' hyperthyroidism. V gene TRBV4-1 combines with J gene TRBJ2-1, with 8 bases identical to TRBD2. Sequencing was performed on blood. In nucleotides, the CDR3 is TGCGCCAGCAGCCAAACAGGACTAGCTCCTCAGTTCTTC. Its protein product is CASSQTGLAPQFF.